This T cell receptor (beta chain) was sequenced during a study of cytomegalovirus exposure and HLA in healthy donors. This CDR3 region has 12 residues. In germline, CDR1 is LNHDA, CDR2 SQIVND (reference sequence). Trimming stripped 6 bases from V and 2 bases from J, with 8 bases between. Findings and caveats of the study: As a later analysis showed, a missense DCLRE1C variant was linked to trimming of TCR beta V- and J-genes. Exclusion as indistinguishable affected some V segments, including TRBV6-2 and TRBV6-3. Per published reports, the classifier diagnosed cytomegalovirus status with high specificity and sensitivity.

Vbeta (60) and Jbeta (13) primers were used in the PCR. The data were produced by immunoSEQ multiplex PCR, yet TCRdb's version contains in-frame clones alone and is incomplete. This sample carries tens of thousands of clones, about 84% of them seen once, and the ten largest clones take about 6.5%. Turning to this clone: What it recognizes is unknown.

Donors showed nominal health when sampled, although they likely had unrecorded immune exposures. The sequence was collected from a male donor in good health and CMV-seronegative. The source material was PBMCs. The chain combines TRBV19 with TRBJ2-7, with D perhaps matching TRBD2 (6 bases). The CDR3 sequence is CASRGGTYEQYF. For the CDR3, the DNA is TGTGCCAGTAGGGGAGGTACCTACGAGCAGTACTTC.